This T cell receptor beta chain was retrieved from a study of T cells after posttransplantation cyclophosphamide. Libraries were prepared by immunoSEQ multiplex PCR; TCRdb keeps only in-frame clonotypes and omits some of them. The sample carries tens of thousands of clones, around 85% recorded once. A marrow graft followed busulfan-fludarabine conditioning, with cyclophosphamide on days +3 and +4. This CDR3 has 15 amino acids. The germline gives CDR1 MNHEY, CDR2 SVGAGI. V lost 4 bases and J lost 2, with 12 bases in between. The sample here was PBMCs, taken after allogeneic stem cell transplant with posttransplant cyclophosphamide. V and J are TRBV6-5 and TRBJ2-1; perhaps TRBD1 as D (6 bases). The source is a female patient younger than 45 who received an allogeneic stem cell transplant from an unrelated donor, was CMV-positive, and had no GVHD. Some T cells could come from the graft donor. The CDR3: CASSSGQITYNEQFF. The DNA of the CDR3 is TGTGCCAGCAGTTCTGGACAGATTACCTACAATGAGCAGTTCTTC.